Below, 17 T cell receptor beta chains from the same sample are listed, as sequenced in a study of vaccination effects on CD4 cells after COVID-19. Libraries were prepared by immunoSEQ multiplex PCR; TCRdb keeps only in-frame clonotypes and omits some of them. The sample lists some 60,000 clones; less than 85% were seen once. The antigens of these receptors remain unknown. Within the ViraFEST assay, antigen-specific CD4+ T cells underwent expansion with viral peptide pools prior to sequencing. Culture lasted about ten days before CD4+ T cell isolation. Vaccine recipients, nucleocapsid antibody negative, had no prior SARS-CoV-2 infection. The sequences come from CD4+ T cells from PBMCs cultured with HCoV-NL63 spike peptides, collected before COVID-19 vaccination. Receptors originate from a human donor who received a COVID-19 vaccine.

This clone was seen once. This chain joins TRBV5-1 and TRBJ1-2; D unresolved. V was clipped by 0 bases and J by 8 bases, with 11 bases between them. The CDR3 has 13 amino acids. CDR1 SGHRS and CDR2 YFSETQ come from the germline V gene. DNA of the CDR3: TGCGCCAGCAGCTTGGACAGAGCGGAGGGCTACACCTTC. Translating gives CASSLDRAEGYTF.

This chain links TRBV5-1 with TRBJ1-4; no clear D. The germline CDR1 and CDR2 sequences are SGHRS and YFSETQ. The CDR3 covers 14 residues. The ends were cut back, 4 bases at V and 10 bases at J, with 17 bases in the middle. The DNA of the CDR3 is TGCGCCAGCAGCCCGGGCGGGAAGGAGGGAAAACTGTTTTTT. Translating gives CASSPGGKEGKLFF.

The V call is TRBV9, the J call TRBJ2-1; 11 bases map to TRBD2. CDR3 size: 16 residues. The germline CDR1 and CDR2 sequences are SGDLS and YYNGEE. V lost 0 bases and J lost 11; bases outside the gene matches: 10. Written as DNA, the CDR3 is TGTGCCAGCAGCGTAGTTGGTAGCGGGGGGGCCTCTAAGCAGTTCTTC. This translates into CASSVVGSGGASKQFF.

This sequence joins TRBV5-1 and TRBJ1-1; D is undetermined. The germline CDR1 and CDR2 sequences are SGHRS and YFSETQ. This CDR3 contains 12 residues. V was trimmed by 4 bases and J by 7 bases, leaving 11 bases between them. The CDR3 DNA reads TGCGCCAGCAGCCCCCCTTCTGTTGAAGCTTTCTTT. It encodes CASSPPSVEAFF.

The J gene is TRBJ2-1, the V gene TRBV5-1, with 10 nucleotides matching TRBD2. From germline, CDR1 is SGHRS and CDR2 YFSETQ. V shed 4 bases, J shed 4 bases, and the junction held 5 bases outside the gene matches. The CDR3 is made up of 15 amino acids. In nucleotides, the CDR3 is TGCGCCAGCAGCCCCCTAGCGGGGGTTTACAATGAGCAGTTCTTC. Translation: CASSPLAGVYNEQFF. Full variable domain (outside the CDR3, taken from reference TRBV5-1 and TRBJ2-1): KAGVTQTPRYLIKTRGQQVTLSCSPISGHRSVSWYQQTPGQGLQFLFEYFSETQRNKGNFPGRFSGRQFSNSRSEMNVSTLELGDSALYLCASSPLAGVYNEQFFGPGTRLTVL.

V and J are TRBV2 and TRBJ2-2; TRBD1 matches 8 bases. Germline trimming cut 4 bases from V and 5 bases from J; bases unmatched to any gene: 6. Germline-derived CDR1 and CDR2 are SNHLY and FYNNEI. CDR3 size: 15 residues. The CDR3 loop is CASSAPGGGTGELFF. CDR3 bases: TGTGCCAGCAGTGCTCCAGGGGGCGGAACCGGGGAGCTGTTTTTT.

The CDR3 loop is CASSLESGTGVYF. Here the CDR3 DNA reads TGTGCCAGCAGTTTAGAGTCTGGGACAGGTGTATATTTT. V usage is TRBV12-3 or TRBV12-4 and J usage is TRBJ2-3; 8 nucleotides match TRBD1. The J segment lost 15 bases and the V segment lost 1 base, leaving 9 bases of the junction unmatched. There are 13 residues in the CDR3.

The chain joins TRBV10-3 to TRBJ1-5, with D possibly being TRBD1 (5 bases). Germline CDR1 and CDR2: ENHRY and SYGVKD. This CDR3 spans 15 amino acids. V gave up 10 bases and J gave up 0 bases, with 16 bases separating them. The CDR3 DNA sequence: TGTGCCACGCAACAAGGGGTCAATAGCAATCAGCCCCAGCATTTT. This translates into CATQQGVNSNQPQHF.

V and J are TRBV6-5 and TRBJ2-5, with a possible D match to TRBD1 (6 bases). The CDR3 has 13 amino acids. V was trimmed by 5 bases and J by 1 base, leaving 8 bases between them. Germline CDR1 MNHEY, CDR2 SVGAGI. CDR3 sequence (DNA): TGTGCCAGCAGTCGGACAGTCCAAGAGACCCAGTACTTC. This encodes CASSRTVQETQYF.

The V and J genes are TRBV30 and TRBJ2-1; 7 bases match TRBD2. The CDR3 runs 15 residues. Germline V gene sequence: CDR1 GTSNPN, CDR2 SVGIG (reference sequence). The junction had 8 bases not matched to a gene; V was cut back by 2 bases and J by 4 bases. This CDR3 is CAWSNQRGLYNEQFF. CDR3 sequence (DNA): TGTGCCTGGAGTAACCAGCGGGGACTATACAATGAGCAGTTCTTC.

V and J are TRBV5-1 and TRBJ2-2, with D possibly matching TRBD1 (6 bases). V lost 1 base and J lost 8, with 15 bases in between. The V gene's germline CDR1 is SGHRS and CDR2 YFSETQ. CDR3 length: 15 amino acids. The CDR3 protein is CASSLSFGGEGELFF. The CDR3 coding sequence is TGCGCCAGCAGCTTGTCGTTTGGGGGCGAAGGGGAGCTGTTTTTT.

The V and J genes are TRBV5-1 and TRBJ1-5; 7 bases are a match to TRBD1. J was trimmed by 4 bases and V by 0 bases; bases with no gene match: 4. CDR1 is SGHRS, CDR2 YFSETQ, per germline. This CDR3 region has 15 residues. This CDR3 reads CASSLETGRNQPQHF. Here the CDR3 DNA reads TGCGCCAGCAGCTTGGAGACAGGGAGGAATCAGCCCCAGCATTTT.

The rearrangement uses TRBV6-1 and TRBJ1-4, with D uncertain. Germline V gives CDR1 MNHNS, CDR2 SASEGT. This CDR3 comprises 16 residues. V lost 0 bases, J lost 7 bases, and 15 bases lay in between. CDR3 nucleotide sequence: TGTGCCAGCAGTGAAGCGCCGTATACAGCCACTGAAAAACTGTTTTTT. It codes for CASSEAPYTATEKLFF.

As DNA, the CDR3 is TGCGCCAGCAGCTTATGGACCACGCAAGAGACCCAGTACTTC. It codes for CASSLWTTQETQYF. The rearrangement links TRBV5-1 to TRBJ2-5, with D unresolved. With 2 bases removed from V and 2 bases from J, the gap between germline ends came to 10 bases. The CDR3 runs to 14 residues. Germline V gene sequence: CDR1 SGHRS, CDR2 YFSETQ.

V and J are TRBV7-8 and TRBJ1-1, with 7 bases lining up with TRBD1. The CDR3 length is 16 residues. The germline gives CDR1 SGHVS, CDR2 FQNEAQ. J was trimmed by 1 base and V by 2 bases; bases with no gene match: 7. CDR3 bases: TGTGCCAGCAGCTTAATCTCCGGGACAGCGAACACTGAAGCTTTCTTT. This gives the protein CASSLISGTANTEAFF.

The chain couples TRBV21-1 to TRBJ2-3; TRBD2, the table's D call, lacks a check against the DNA. TRBV21-1 is reported as a pseudogene. The CDR3 has 16 residues. The CDR3 is CASIQQSRTSGDTQYF. The DNA of the CDR3 is TGTGCCAGCATCCAGCAGAGTAGGACTAGCGGGGATACGCAGTATTTT.

This sequence joins TRBV18 and TRBJ2-5, with unresolved D. V dropped 0 bases and J dropped 2 bases, with 10 bases sitting between them. The CDR3 is 15 amino acids. Per the germline V gene, CDR1 is KGHSH and CDR2 is LQKENI. This CDR3 reads CASSPPILGQETQYF. The CDR3 nucleotides are TGTGCCAGCTCACCACCGATACTCGGGCAAGAGACCCAGTACTTC.